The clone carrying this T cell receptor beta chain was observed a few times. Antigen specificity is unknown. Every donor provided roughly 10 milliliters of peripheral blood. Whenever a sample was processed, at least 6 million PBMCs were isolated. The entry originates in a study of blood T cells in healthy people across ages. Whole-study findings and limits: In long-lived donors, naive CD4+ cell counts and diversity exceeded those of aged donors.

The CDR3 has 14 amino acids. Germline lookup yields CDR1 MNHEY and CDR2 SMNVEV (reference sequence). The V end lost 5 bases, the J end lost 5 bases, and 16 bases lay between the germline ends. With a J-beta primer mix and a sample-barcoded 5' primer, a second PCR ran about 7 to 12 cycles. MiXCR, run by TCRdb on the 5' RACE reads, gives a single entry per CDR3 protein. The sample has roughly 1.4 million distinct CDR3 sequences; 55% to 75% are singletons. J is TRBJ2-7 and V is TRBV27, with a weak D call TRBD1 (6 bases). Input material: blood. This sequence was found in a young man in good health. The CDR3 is CASSLLIQGHEQYF. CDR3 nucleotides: TGTGCCAGCAGTCTACTGATACAGGGACACGAGCAGTACTTC.